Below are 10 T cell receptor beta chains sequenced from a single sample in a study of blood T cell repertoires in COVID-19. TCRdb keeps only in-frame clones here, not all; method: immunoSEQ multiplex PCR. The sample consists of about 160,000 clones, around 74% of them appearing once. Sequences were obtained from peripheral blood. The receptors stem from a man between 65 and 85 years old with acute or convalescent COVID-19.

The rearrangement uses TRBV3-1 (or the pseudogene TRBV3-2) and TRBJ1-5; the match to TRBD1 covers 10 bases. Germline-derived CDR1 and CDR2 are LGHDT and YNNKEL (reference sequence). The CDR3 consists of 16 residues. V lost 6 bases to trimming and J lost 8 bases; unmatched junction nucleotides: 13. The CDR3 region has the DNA TGTGCCAGCAGACACCGCGCCGGGACAGGGGTTAAGCCCCAGCATTTT. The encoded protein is CASRHRAGTGVKPQHF.

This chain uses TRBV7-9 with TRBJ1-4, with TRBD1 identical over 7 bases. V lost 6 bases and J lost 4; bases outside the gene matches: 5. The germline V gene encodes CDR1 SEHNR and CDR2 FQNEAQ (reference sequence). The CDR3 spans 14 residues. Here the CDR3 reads CASSTGTVNEKLFF. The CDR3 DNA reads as TGTGCCAGCAGTACCGGGACAGTTAATGAAAAACTGTTTTTT.

DNA of the CDR3: TGTGCCAGCAGCTTAGGGGTGACAGCCAGGGATTCACCCCTCCACTTT. As protein: CASSLGVTARDSPLHF. The chain recombines TRBV11-2 with TRBJ1-6; possibly TRBD1 for D (5 bases). V was shortened by 1 base and J by 8 bases, with 15 bases between the two germline ends. Germline CDR1 reads SGHAT; CDR2 reads FQNNGV. The CDR3 has 16 amino acids.

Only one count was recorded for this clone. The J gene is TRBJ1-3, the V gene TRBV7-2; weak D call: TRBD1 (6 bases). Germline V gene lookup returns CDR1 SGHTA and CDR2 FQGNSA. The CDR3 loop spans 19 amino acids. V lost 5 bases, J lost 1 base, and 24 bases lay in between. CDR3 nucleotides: TGTGCCAGCAGCATCGACAGGAATTGGCTGAAACCTTCTGGAAACACCATATATTTT. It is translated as CASSIDRNWLKPSGNTIYF.

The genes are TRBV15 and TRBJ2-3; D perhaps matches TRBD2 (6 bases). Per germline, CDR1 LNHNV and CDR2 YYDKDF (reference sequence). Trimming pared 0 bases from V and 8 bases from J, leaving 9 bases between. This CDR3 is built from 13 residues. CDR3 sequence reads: CATSRDLGGTQYF. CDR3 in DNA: TGTGCCACCAGCAGAGATTTGGGGGGTACGCAGTATTTT.

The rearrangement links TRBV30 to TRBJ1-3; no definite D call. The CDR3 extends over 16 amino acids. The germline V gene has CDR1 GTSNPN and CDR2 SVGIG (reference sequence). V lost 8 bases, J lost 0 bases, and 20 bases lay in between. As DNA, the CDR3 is TGTGCCACCCGCCCTGTAACAGACGACTCTGGAAACACCATATATTTT. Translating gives CATRPVTDDSGNTIYF.

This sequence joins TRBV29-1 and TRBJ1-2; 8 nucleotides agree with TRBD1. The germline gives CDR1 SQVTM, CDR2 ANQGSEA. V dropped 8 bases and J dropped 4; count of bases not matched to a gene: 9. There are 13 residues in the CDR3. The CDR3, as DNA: TGCAGCTCCGAGGGCAGGGGGCCCTATGGCTACACCTTC. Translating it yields CSSEGRGPYGYTF.

The CDR3 region has the DNA TGTGCCAGCAGCTTCCGGGACACCTCCTACGAGCAGTACTTC. Encoded protein: CASSFRDTSYEQYF. The chain couples TRBV7-2 to TRBJ2-7, with a possible D match to TRBD1 (6 bases). The germline V and J ends were trimmed by 3 bases and 0 bases, with 9 bases remaining between them. This CDR3 is built from 14 residues. Looked up from germline, CDR1 is SGHTA and CDR2 is FQGNSA.

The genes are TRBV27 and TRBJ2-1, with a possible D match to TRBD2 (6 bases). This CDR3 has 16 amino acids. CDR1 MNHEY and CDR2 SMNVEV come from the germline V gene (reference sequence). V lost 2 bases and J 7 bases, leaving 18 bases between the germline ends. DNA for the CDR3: TGTGCCAGCAGTTTACAGGTCCGTCTAGCGACGAATGAGCAGTTCTTC. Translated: CASSLQVRLATNEQFF.

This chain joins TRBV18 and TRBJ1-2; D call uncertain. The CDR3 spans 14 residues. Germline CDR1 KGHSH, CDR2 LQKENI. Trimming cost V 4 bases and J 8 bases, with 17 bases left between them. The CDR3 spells CASSLGSPGGGYTF. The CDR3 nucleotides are TGTGCCAGCTCACTTGGGTCTCCCGGAGGGGGCTACACCTTC.